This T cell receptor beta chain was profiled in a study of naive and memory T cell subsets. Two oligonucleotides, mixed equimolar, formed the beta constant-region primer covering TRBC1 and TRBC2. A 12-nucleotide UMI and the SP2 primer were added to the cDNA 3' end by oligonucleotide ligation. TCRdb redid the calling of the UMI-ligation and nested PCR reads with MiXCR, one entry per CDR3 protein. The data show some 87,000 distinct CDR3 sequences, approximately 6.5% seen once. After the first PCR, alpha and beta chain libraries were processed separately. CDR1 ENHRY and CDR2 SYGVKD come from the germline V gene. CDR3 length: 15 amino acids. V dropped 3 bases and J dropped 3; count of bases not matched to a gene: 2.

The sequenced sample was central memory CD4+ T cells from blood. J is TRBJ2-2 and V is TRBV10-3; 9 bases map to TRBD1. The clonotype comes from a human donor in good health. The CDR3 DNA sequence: TGTGCCATCAGTGAAGGACAGGGGTACACCGGGGAGCTGTTTTTT. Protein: CAISEGQGYTGELFF.